One and the same sample provided the 27 T cell receptor beta chains below, sequenced in a study of T-cell memory formation after mild COVID-19. MiXCR, run by TCRdb on the 5' RACE reads, gives a single entry per CDR3 protein. The repertoire holds fewer than 250,000 distinct CDR3 sequences, with around 30% as singletons. Input material: PBMCs or a T cell subset sorted from them (not recorded which). The source of these receptors is an adult woman who had mild COVID-19 (a few samples of this study predate the infection). Cell type and time point are not known.

The rearrangement links TRBV5-1 to TRBJ1-2, with TRBD1 matching 10 bases. The CDR3 sequence is 14 residues long. Trimming took 4 bases from V and 6 from J; bases not matched to a gene: 6. Germline CDR1 is SGHRS and CDR2 is YFSETQ. The CDR3 sequence is CASSRPGQGNGYTF. The DNA of the CDR3 is TGCGCCAGCAGCCGACCGGGACAGGGGAATGGCTACACCTTC.

In its sample, this clonotype was seen a few times. V gene TRBV7-9 combines with J gene TRBJ2-7; D is unresolved. Per the germline V gene, CDR1 is SEHNR and CDR2 is FQNEAQ (reference sequence). Trimming shortened V by 6 bases and J by 1 base, and 10 bases separated the two germline ends. The CDR3 spans 13 residues. The CDR3 nucleotides are TGTGCCAGCAGAAGCATCAAGTCCTACGAGCAGTACTTC. This encodes CASRSIKSYEQYF. The whole variable domain, filled in from reference TRBV7-9 and TRBJ2-7, reads DTGVSQNPRHKITKRGQNVTFRCDPISEHNRLYWYRQTLGQGPEFLTYFQNEAQLEKSRLLSDRFSAERPKGSFSTLEIQRTEQGDSAMYLCASRSIKSYEQYFGPGTRLTVT.

The V call is TRBV29-1, the J call TRBJ1-2; D is possibly TRBD1 (5 bases). CDR1 is SQVTM and CDR2 is ANQGSEA in the germline V gene. V shed 4 bases and J shed 4 bases, with 13 bases lying between them. The CDR3 is 13 residues long. CDR3 amino acids: CSVGGTTTYGYTF. The CDR3 DNA reads as TGCAGCGTTGGAGGGACTACAACCTATGGCTACACCTTC.

The rearrangement joins TRBV12-3 or TRBV12-4 to TRBJ2-7; D possibly corresponds to TRBD2 (6 bases). V gave up 11 bases and J gave up 1 base, with 12 bases separating them. This CDR3 has 12 residues. The CDR3 spells CASAAGSYEQYF. In DNA, the CDR3 is TGTGCCTCCGCAGCGGGTTCCTACGAGCAGTACTTC.

This clonotype appeared a few times. The chain joins TRBV4-3 to TRBJ2-3; TRBD1 aligns across 9 bases. This CDR3 is built from 16 residues. Germline CDR1 LGHNA, CDR2 YSLEER. Trimming removed 3 bases from V and 1 base from J; junction bases left unmatched: 5. The CDR3 loop reads CASSHITGGRTDTQYF. The CDR3 region has the DNA TGCGCCAGCAGCCATATTACAGGGGGCCGCACAGATACGCAGTATTTT.

The chain joins TRBV27 to TRBJ1-5; possibly TRBD1 for D (6 bases). Germline-derived CDR1 and CDR2 are MNHEY and SMNVEV (reference sequence). Between the trimmed V and J ends, which lost 6 bases and 4 bases, there was a span of 16 bases. CDR3 length: 15 amino acids. The DNA for the CDR3 is TGTGCCAGCAGCGCAGAGTGGGGGCTAAATCAGCCCCAGCATTTT. Protein: CASSAEWGLNQPQHF.

The table lists this clonotype with a few counts. This rearrangement joins TRBV29-1 to TRBJ2-2; the match to TRBD2 covers 9 bases. The CDR3 consists of 15 residues. CDR1 SQVTM and CDR2 ANQGSEA come from the germline V gene. V lost 2 bases to trimming and J lost 3 bases; unmatched junction nucleotides: 4. In DNA form, the CDR3 reads TGCAGCGTTGAATCGCGGGGGGGCCACACCGGGGAGCTGTTTTTT. Its protein product is CSVESRGGHTGELFF.

The genes are TRBV5-1 and TRBJ2-1, with 7 positions matching TRBD1. V lost 4 bases to trimming and J lost 6 bases; unmatched junction nucleotides: 4. This CDR3 comprises 13 residues. The germline CDR1 and CDR2 sequences are SGHRS and YFSETQ. CDR3 bases: TGCGCCAGCAGCATAGACAGGGCCAATGAGCAGTTCTTC. Protein: CASSIDRANEQFF.

Ten or more counts support this clonotype. V gene TRBV24-1 combines with J gene TRBJ2-2; no definite D call. Per the germline V gene, CDR1 is KGHDR and CDR2 is SFDVKD. V shed 1 base and J shed 6 bases, with 2 bases lying between them. The CDR3 sequence is 12 residues long. The CDR3 nucleotides are TGTGCCACCAGTGATTTCCCCGGGGAGCTGTTTTTT. Translated, it gives CATSDFPGELFF.

The chain carries TRBV7-8 and TRBJ2-4; D possibly corresponds to TRBD2 (5 bases). The CDR3 covers 14 residues. Germline V CDR1 and CDR2: SGHVS, FQNEAQ. The V end lost 1 base, the J end lost 6 bases, and 10 bases lay between the germline ends. CDR3 sequence: CASSLGRRGNIQYF. The CDR3 coding sequence is TGTGCCAGCAGCTTAGGGCGACGGGGAAACATTCAGTACTTC.

This clonotype was observed a handful of times. The rearrangement uses TRBV7-9 and TRBJ2-7, with a tentative D call TRBD2 (5 bases). Trimming left V 8 bases short and J 2 bases short, with 13 bases between. The CDR3 runs 13 residues. Germline values: CDR1 SEHNR, CDR2 FQNEAQ (reference sequence). CDR3 region: CASGLAFPYEQYF. The CDR3 bases are TGTGCCAGCGGCCTAGCATTCCCCTACGAGCAGTACTTC. Full variable domain (remainder filled in from reference TRBV7-9 and TRBJ2-7): DTGVSQNPRHKITKRGQNVTFRCDPISEHNRLYWYRQTLGQGPEFLTYFQNEAQLEKSRLLSDRFSAERPKGSFSTLEIQRTEQGDSAMYLCASGLAFPYEQYFGPGTRLTVT.

The sample holds a few counts of this clonotype. The chain uses TRBV29-1 and TRBJ2-3, with a possible D match to TRBD1 (5 bases). Per the germline V gene, CDR1 is SQVTM and CDR2 is ANQGSEA. The CDR3 runs 15 residues. The CDR3 region is CRGKGLTSSTDTQYF. In DNA form, the CDR3 reads TGCAGGGGCAAGGGGCTGACTTCTAGCACAGATACGCAGTATTTT.

The chain employs TRBV6-2 or TRBV6-3 and TRBJ2-2; 9 nucleotides line up with TRBD2. The V gene's germline CDR1 is MNHEY and CDR2 SVGEGT. V lost 4 bases, J lost 2 bases, and 5 bases stayed unmatched. The CDR3 covers 16 residues. This chain's CDR3 is CASSFGLAYNTGELFF. The CDR3 coding sequence is TGTGCCAGCAGTTTCGGACTAGCGTATAACACCGGGGAGCTGTTTTTT.

This clonotype was counted only a few times. V is TRBV7-9 and J is TRBJ2-7; no definite D call. This CDR3 is built from 14 residues. Trimming pared 1 base from V and 2 bases from J, leaving 9 bases between. Germline loops: CDR1 SEHNR, CDR2 FQNEAQ (reference sequence). CDR3 DNA sequence: TGTGCCAGCAGCTTAGGGGCTGGCCCCTACGAGCAGTACTTC. Amino acids: CASSLGAGPYEQYF.

This clonotype has a handful of counts. For the CDR3, the DNA is TGCAGTGCTAGAGTCGGCGGGAGGGTATTGTTGGAGACCCAGTACTTC. This gives the protein CSARVGGRVLLETQYF. The chain joins TRBV20-1 to TRBJ2-5; 9 positions match TRBD2. V trimming: 1 base; J trimming: 5 bases; junction bases outside the gene matches: 11. Germline V CDR1 and CDR2: DFQATT, SNEGSKA (reference sequence). This CDR3 is 16 amino acids long.

V and J are TRBV4-2 and TRBJ1-3; D is perhaps TRBD1 (5 bases). Trimming took off 1 base at V and 7 bases at J, with 11 bases between the two ends. Germline CDR1 LGHNA, CDR2 YNFKEQ. The CDR3 extends over 14 amino acids. This chain's CDR3 is CASSQGGDLNTIYF. In DNA, the CDR3 is TGTGCCAGCAGCCAAGGGGGGGACCTTAACACCATATATTTT.

V is TRBV4-1 and J is TRBJ1-6, with 11 bases that match TRBD1. The J segment lost 9 bases and the V segment lost 4 bases, leaving 14 bases of the junction unmatched. The CDR3 has 18 amino acids. CDR1 and CDR2 from the germline V gene are MGHRA and YSYEKL. In DNA, the CDR3 is TGCGCCAGCAGCCTGGACAGGGGGCTTAATGGGTTGAGTTCACCCCTCCACTTT. This codes for CASSLDRGLNGLSSPLHF.

The chain couples TRBV21-1 to TRBJ1-1; TRBD1, the table's D call, was not compared with the DNA. TRBV21-1 is deemed a pseudogene. This CDR3 has 16 amino acids. CDR3 in amino acids: CASSKGRGGSHTEAFF. CDR3 in DNA: TGTGCCAGCAGCAAAGGTCGAGGGGGCTCTCACACTGAAGCTTTCTTT.

The genes are TRBV6-6 and TRBJ1-6; D not certain. V dropped 2 bases and J dropped 6 bases, with 8 bases sitting between them. This CDR3 region has 14 residues. Germline V gene lookup returns CDR1 MNHNY and CDR2 SVGAGI (reference sequence). This chain's CDR3 is CASSYEYSNSPLHF. As DNA, the CDR3 is TGTGCCAGCAGTTACGAGTACAGTAATTCACCCCTCCACTTT.

This rearrangement joins TRBV4-1 to TRBJ2-1; D is perhaps TRBD1 or TRBD2 (5 bases each). Germline values: CDR1 MGHRA, CDR2 YSYEKL. This CDR3 has 17 residues. V lost 4 bases and J lost 12, with 28 bases in between. The DNA of the CDR3 is TGCGCCAGCAGCCCGGGACCCTCCCTCGACCTTGTCGTGGGGCAGTTCTTC. Amino acids: CASSPGPSLDLVVGQFF.

This clonotype was seen a handful of times. CDR3 sequence reads: CASSLTGDDQETQYF. The CDR3 nucleotides are TGTGCCAGCAGCTTAACGGGGGACGATCAAGAGACCCAGTACTTC. The chain employs TRBV7-3 and TRBJ2-5; D assignment may be TRBD1 or TRBD2 (5 bases each). Trimming cost V 0 bases and J 2 bases, with 10 bases left between them. Germline V CDR1 and CDR2: SGHTA, FQGTGA. This CDR3 is built from 15 residues.

The rearrangement joins TRBV6-4 to TRBJ2-1, with 9 bases identical to TRBD1. This CDR3 spans 14 amino acids. J lost 9 bases, V lost 6 bases, and 9 bases had no gene match. Germline lookup yields CDR1 MRHNA and CDR2 SNTAGT. CDR3 bases: TGTGCCAGCAGCGAACAGGGGGCACAGGGTGAGCAGTTCTTC. Encoded protein: CASSEQGAQGEQFF.

J is TRBJ2-2 and V is TRBV6-2 or TRBV6-3; D unclear. There are 14 residues in the CDR3. V was cut by 5 bases and J by 4 bases, with 11 bases left in between. Per germline, CDR1 MNHEY and CDR2 SVGEGT. DNA of the CDR3: TGTGCCAGCAGTCCCCAGTTTAGCACCGGGGAGCTGTTTTTT. As protein: CASSPQFSTGELFF.

CDR3: CASSQGLAGVKQFF. The DNA for the CDR3 is TGTGCCAGCAGCCAAGGGCTAGCGGGAGTCAAGCAGTTCTTC. The chain is built from TRBV3-1 and TRBJ2-1; 10 bases line up with TRBD2. Trimming took 1 base from V and 11 from J; bases not matched to a gene: 5. Germline V lookup: CDR1 LGHDT, CDR2 YNNKEL (reference sequence). The CDR3 totals 14 residues.

This chain connects TRBV7-6 to TRBJ2-3; TRBD2 agrees at 7 bases. CDR1 and CDR2 (germline): SGHVS, FNYEAQ. The junction had 0 bases not matched to a gene; V was cut back by 1 base and J by 8 bases. This CDR3 spans 12 amino acids. The CDR3 nucleotides are TGTGCCAGCAGCTTAGGGGAGGGTACGCAGTATTTT. Protein: CASSLGEGTQYF. The variable domain in full, with the rest retrieved from reference TRBV7-6 and TRBJ2-3, is GAGVSQSPRYKVTKRGQDVALRCDPISGHVSLYWYRQALGQGPEFLTYFNYEAQQDKSGLPNDRFSAERPEGSISTLTIQRTEQRDSAMYRCASSLGEGTQYFGPGTRLTVL.

This sequence joins TRBV5-5 and TRBJ2-7, with 7 bases lining up with TRBD1. The CDR3 spans 14 residues. Germline CDR1 is SGHKS and CDR2 is YYEKEE (reference sequence). The ends lost 0 bases at V and 2 bases at J; junction bases unmatched: 2. CDR3 sequence (DNA): TGTGCCAGCAGCTTGGAGACAGGGACCTACGAGCAGTACTTC. This sequence encodes CASSLETGTYEQYF.

The chain couples TRBV13 to TRBJ2-1; D not certain. The germline V and J ends were trimmed by 5 bases and 5 bases, with 4 bases remaining between them. The CDR3 sequence is 11 residues long. Looked up from germline, CDR1 is PRHDT and CDR2 is FYEKMQ (reference sequence). In DNA, the CDR3 is TGTGCCAGCAGCATTGACAATGAGCAGTTCTTC. Protein product: CASSIDNEQFF.